One and the same sample provided the 31 T cell receptor beta chains below, sequenced in a study of siplizumab effects on memory and regulatory T cells. Libraries were prepared by immunoSEQ multiplex PCR; TCRdb keeps only in-frame clonotypes and omits some of them. Of tens of thousands of clones in the sample, over 90% were seen once. Sequenced input: CD8+ T cells sorted from blood. The receptors come from a human donor in good health.

The V gene is TRBV19, the J gene TRBJ1-1; D possibly corresponds to TRBD1 (6 bases). Germline V gene lookup returns CDR1 LNHDA and CDR2 SQIVND (reference sequence). Trimming left V 7 bases short and J 7 bases short, with 22 bases between. The CDR3 extends over 15 amino acids. The CDR3 DNA reads as TGTGCCAGTATATTCGCCGGGGGCCCCCGCGGTGAAGCTTTCTTT. It translates to CASIFAGGPRGEAFF.

The V gene is TRBV15, the J gene TRBJ1-1, with 8 positions matching TRBD1. In germline, CDR1 is LNHNV, CDR2 YYDKDF (reference sequence). This CDR3 has 15 residues. V dropped 3 bases and J dropped 4; count of bases not matched to a gene: 7. CDR3 loop: CATSSLDRGITEAFF. The CDR3 region has the DNA TGTGCCACCAGCAGCCTCGACAGGGGAATCACTGAAGCTTTCTTT.

CDR3 sequence (DNA): TGTGCCAGTAGTGTCCTCGACAGATACAATGAGCAGTTCTTC. This gives the protein CASSVLDRYNEQFF. The chain combines TRBV19 with TRBJ2-1; TRBD1 might be the D (5 bases). Germline lookup yields CDR1 LNHDA and CDR2 SQIVND (reference sequence). The CDR3 extends over 14 amino acids. The V end was cut by 5 bases, the J end by 4 bases, with 12 bases between.

This chain's CDR3 is CASSPEGPRFGTEAFF. The CDR3 coding sequence is TGTGCCAGCAGCCCAGAGGGACCCCGTTTTGGCACTGAAGCTTTCTTT. V and J are TRBV9 and TRBJ1-1; D may be TRBD1 (5 bases). CDR3 length: 16 amino acids. V was trimmed by 4 bases and J by 4 bases, leaving 20 bases between them. From germline, CDR1 is SGDLS and CDR2 YYNGEE. Together with reference TRBV9 and TRBJ1-1, the CDR3 gives the full variable domain: DSGVTQTPKHLITATGQRVTLRCSPRSGDLSVYWYQQSLDQGLQFLIQYYNGEERAKGNILERFSAQQFPDLHSELNLSSLELGDSALYFCASSPEGPRFGTEAFFGQGTRLTVV.

CDR3 sequence reads: CASSLGQGVNQPQHF. CDR3 nucleotides: TGTGCCAGCAGTTTAGGCCAGGGAGTTAATCAGCCCCAGCATTTT. The J gene is TRBJ1-5, the V gene TRBV27, with D possibly matching TRBD1 (5 bases). CDR1 and CDR2 (germline): MNHEY, SMNVEV (reference sequence). The CDR3 sequence is 15 residues long. V lost 2 bases to trimming and J lost 4 bases, with 12 bases between them.

The chain joins TRBV2 to TRBJ1-5, with D hard to call. The CDR3 consists of 18 residues. The germline V and J ends were trimmed by 0 bases and 2 bases, with 17 bases remaining between them. Germline CDR1 is SNHLY and CDR2 is FYNNEI. CDR3 bases: TGTGCCAGCAGTGAAGCGCTGGTAGGGAGGGTCGGCAATCAGCCCCAGCATTTT. Translating gives CASSEALVGRVGNQPQHF.

The J gene is TRBJ2-7, the V gene TRBV7-9; 11 bases map to TRBD2. Germline loops: CDR1 SEHNR, CDR2 FQNEAQ (reference sequence). CDR3 length equals 15 residues. V lost 5 bases, J lost 12 bases, and 15 bases stayed unmatched. CDR3 protein: CASSPRITSGSFLYF. CDR3 DNA: TGTGCCAGCAGCCCGAGGATTACTAGCGGGAGTTTTCTGTACTTC.

This chain joins TRBV7-8 and TRBJ1-4, with no clear D. The CDR3 is 16 residues long. V shed 1 base and J shed 3 bases, with 12 bases lying between them. CDR1 is SGHVS, CDR2 FQNEAQ, per germline. The CDR3 coding sequence is TGTGCCAGCAGCTTAGTTTCGCAGAGACCTAATGAAAAACTGTTTTTT. Residues: CASSLVSQRPNEKLFF.

The chain couples TRBV11-2 to TRBJ2-7, with a weak D call TRBD1 (5 bases). The V gene lost 0 bases and the J gene lost 3 bases, with 12 bases spanning the gap. Germline V CDR1 and CDR2: SGHAT, FQNNGV. The CDR3 runs 15 residues. CDR3 DNA: TGTGCCAGCAGCTTAGAAGGGGCCCCAGGCTACGAGCAGTACTTC. Protein sequence: CASSLEGAPGYEQYF.

This clone has just one count. The gene calls are TRBV7-9 and TRBJ1-1; the match to TRBD1 covers 7 bases. The CDR3 runs to 15 residues. V dropped 7 bases and J dropped 1; count of bases not matched to a gene: 9. The germline V gene has CDR1 SEHNR and CDR2 FQNEAQ (reference sequence). Here the CDR3 reads CASTEDRTANTEAFF. The CDR3 DNA reads as TGTGCCAGCACCGAGGACAGGACGGCGAACACTGAAGCTTTCTTT.

V gene TRBV7-9 combines with J gene TRBJ1-5, with D unclear. The CDR3 sequence is 12 residues long. Germline values: CDR1 SEHNR, CDR2 FQNEAQ (reference sequence). The V gene lost 7 bases and the J gene lost 3 bases, with 7 bases spanning the gap. The CDR3 protein is CASTTDNQPQHF. As DNA, the CDR3 is TGTGCCAGCACTACAGACAATCAGCCCCAGCATTTT.

This sequence joins TRBV14 and TRBJ2-1; D is possibly TRBD1 or TRBD2 (5 bases each). Trimming shortened V by 3 bases and J by 9 bases, and 15 bases separated the two germline ends. The CDR3 has 14 amino acids. Germline V gene sequence: CDR1 SGHDN, CDR2 FVKESK. Written as DNA, the CDR3 is TGTGCCAGCAGCCAGATCTTTTTGGGACCTGAGCAGTTCTTC. Amino acids: CASSQIFLGPEQFF.

The genes are TRBV6-6 and TRBJ2-7; TRBD1 might be the D (5 bases). CDR3 size: 13 residues. Per the germline V gene, CDR1 is MNHNY and CDR2 is SVGAGI (reference sequence). With 8 bases removed from V and 3 bases from J, the gap between germline ends came to 14 bases. DNA of the CDR3: TGTGCCAGCCAGGCGGCAGGGAACTACGAGCAGTACTTC. Translating it yields CASQAAGNYEQYF.

CDR3 loop: CASSLGSHMRGDTGELFF. In DNA, the CDR3 is TGCGCCAGCAGCTTGGGCTCGCATATGCGGGGAGACACCGGGGAGCTGTTTTTT. This chain links TRBV5-1 with TRBJ2-2; D is perhaps TRBD2 (6 bases). Germline V gene lookup returns CDR1 SGHRS and CDR2 YFSETQ. CDR3 size: 18 residues. The V end was cut by 0 bases, the J end by 3 bases, with 18 bases between.

This sequence joins TRBV28 and TRBJ2-7, with D possibly being TRBD1 or TRBD2 (5 bases each). V lost 6 bases to trimming and J lost 2 bases, with 23 bases between them. Germline V gene data show CDR1 as MDHEN and CDR2 as SYDVKM. CDR3 length: 17 residues. This CDR3 is CASRPTGRQGVTYEQYF. Here the CDR3 DNA reads TGTGCCAGCAGACCCACAGGCAGGCAGGGAGTCACCTACGAGCAGTACTTC. Complete variable domain (other parts from reference TRBV28 and TRBJ2-7): DVKVTQSSRYLVKRTGEKVFLECVQDMDHENMFWYRQDPGLGLRLIYFSYDVKMKEKGDIPEGYSVSREKKERFSLILESASTNQTSMYLCASRPTGRQGVTYEQYFGPGTRLTVT.

The chain employs TRBV28 and TRBJ2-2, with 7 bases matching TRBD2. Germline V lookup: CDR1 MDHEN, CDR2 SYDVKM. The V segment lost 8 bases and the J segment 6 bases; nucleotides outside the gene matches: 9. CDR3 length equals 14 residues. In DNA form, the CDR3 reads TGTGCCAGCGGCCGGCAGCGGGAAGCCGGGGAGCTGTTTTTT. Translated: CASGRQREAGELFF. Based on the CDR3 plus reference TRBV28 and TRBJ2-2, the full variable domain is DVKVTQSSRYLVKRTGEKVFLECVQDMDHENMFWYRQDPGLGLRLIYFSYDVKMKEKGDIPEGYSVSREKKERFSLILESASTNQTSMYLCASGRQREAGELFFGEGSRLTVL.

The chain is built from TRBV15 and TRBJ1-5; no clear D gene. The V end lost 4 bases, the J end lost 0 bases, and 4 bases lay between the germline ends. The CDR3 is made up of 13 amino acids. Germline CDR1 and CDR2: LNHNV and YYDKDF (reference sequence). This CDR3 is CATSTGSNQPQHF. CDR3 nucleotides: TGTGCCACCAGCACCGGTAGCAATCAGCCCCAGCATTTT.

This clone was picked up one time. The CDR3 DNA reads as TGTGCCAGCAGCTTAGGGGTCAATGAGCAGTTCTTC. Translated, it gives CASSLGVNEQFF. This rearrangement joins TRBV11-2 to TRBJ2-1; D gene ambiguous. The CDR3 is 12 residues long. The V gene's germline CDR1 is SGHAT and CDR2 FQNNGV. Trimming left V 1 base short and J 6 bases short, with 4 bases between. The full variable domain, rest sourced from reference TRBV11-2 and TRBJ2-1, is EAGVAQSPRYKIIEKRQSVAFWCNPISGHATLYWYQQILGQGPKLLIQFQNNGVVDDSQLPKDRFSAERLKGVDSTLKIQPAKLEDSAVYLCASSLGVNEQFFGPGTRLTVL.

The genes are TRBV19 and TRBJ2-1, with TRBD2 matching 7 bases. V was pared by 5 bases and J by 6 bases, with 13 bases of the junction left unmatched. The CDR3 has 16 residues. Germline V CDR1 and CDR2: LNHDA, SQIVND (reference sequence). Here the CDR3 DNA reads TGTGCCAGTAGTCCGCTCTCGGGCGGGAGAGGCAATGAGCAGTTCTTC. It yields the protein CASSPLSGGRGNEQFF.

The chain combines TRBV27 with TRBJ2-3, with 8 bases aligning to TRBD2. Trimming removed 2 bases from V and 2 bases from J; junction bases left unmatched: 6. The CDR3 covers 16 residues. CDR1 and CDR2 (germline): MNHEY, SMNVEV (reference sequence). CDR3 nucleotides: TGTGCCAGCAGTTTACTGAAGCGGGAGAACACAGATACGCAGTATTTT. This gives the protein CASSLLKRENTDTQYF.

The V and J genes are TRBV28 and TRBJ2-1, with D unresolved. V was pared by 3 bases and J by 7 bases, with 16 bases between. Germline CDR1 and CDR2: MDHEN and SYDVKM. This CDR3 region has 15 residues. The CDR3 bases are TGTGCCAGCAGTTTCGTCTCTAGAGCCTCTAATGAGCAGTTCTTC. This gives the protein CASSFVSRASNEQFF.

The chain links TRBV5-4 to TRBJ2-5; 7 bases are shared with TRBD2. The ends lost 3 bases at V and 1 base at J; junction bases unmatched: 3. The germline CDR1 and CDR2 sequences are SGHNT and YYREEE (reference sequence). The CDR3 spans 14 residues. The CDR3 nucleotides read TGTGCCAGCAGCTGGACGGGGGGCCAAGAGACCCAGTACTTC. This gives the protein CASSWTGGQETQYF.

The CDR3 nucleotides are TGTGCCAGTAGTATCGGGACAGGAATCAATGAGCAGTTCTTC. Translation gives CASSIGTGINEQFF. The genes are TRBV19 and TRBJ2-1, with TRBD1 identical over 8 bases. The CDR3 is 14 amino acids. Germline-derived CDR1 and CDR2 are LNHDA and SQIVND (reference sequence). The V and J ends lost 3 bases and 6 bases, in that order; junction bases with no gene match: 4.

The chain joins TRBV6-1 to TRBJ2-7; 7 bases align to TRBD1. The CDR3 is 12 amino acids. CDR1 and CDR2 from the germline V gene are MNHNS and SASEGT. V lost 6 bases and J lost 4; bases outside the gene matches: 3. CDR3 residues: CASSGQDYEQYF. The DNA for the CDR3 is TGTGCCAGCAGCGGACAGGATTACGAGCAGTACTTC.

The rearrangement joins TRBV6-1 to TRBJ2-7; D is uncertain. Germline V gene lookup returns CDR1 MNHNS and CDR2 SASEGT. The CDR3 length is 14 residues. Between the trimmed V and J ends, which lost 0 bases and 3 bases, there was a span of 9 bases. CDR3 sequence (DNA): TGTGCCAGCAGTGAAGCGCTAGGCGGCTACGAGCAGTACTTC. Amino acid sequence: CASSEALGGYEQYF.

The J gene is TRBJ1-5, the V gene TRBV6-1, with D perhaps TRBD1 (5 bases). Germline V gene lookup returns CDR1 MNHNS and CDR2 SASEGT. Between the trimmed V and J ends, which lost 3 bases and 5 bases, there was a span of 14 bases. The CDR3 covers 15 residues. CDR3 protein: CASSDWQGEDQPQHF. The CDR3 DNA reads as TGTGCCAGCAGTGATTGGCAGGGAGAGGATCAGCCCCAGCATTTT.

The V and J genes are TRBV19 and TRBJ1-1, with D unresolved. The germline V gene has CDR1 LNHDA and CDR2 SQIVND (reference sequence). V shed 0 bases and J shed 3 bases, with 14 bases lying between them. The CDR3 extends over 16 amino acids. Written as DNA, the CDR3 is TGTGCCAGTAGTATAGATCAGGAGGGTTGGGACACTGAAGCTTTCTTT. This encodes CASSIDQEGWDTEAFF.

The chain has TRBV4-1 and TRBJ2-3; 7 bases are a match to TRBD2. V lost 1 base and J lost 6; bases outside the gene matches: 7. The CDR3 runs 15 residues. The germline V gene has CDR1 MGHRA and CDR2 YSYEKL. The CDR3 DNA reads TGCGCCAGCAGCCAAGTTAGGACTAGACAGGATACGCAGTATTTT. Translating gives CASSQVRTRQDTQYF.

With respect to this clone: At one boundary the junction diverges from the germline segment, which might be a read error. The chain is built from TRBV6-5 and TRBJ2-3, with 10 bases lining up with TRBD1. This CDR3 comprises 14 residues. The germline CDR1 and CDR2 sequences are MNHEY and SVGAGI. CDR3 protein: CPLRTGGSTDTQYF. The CDR3 DNA reads TGCCCTCTTAGGACAGGGGGAAGCACAGATACGCAGTATTTT.

This chain uses TRBV5-1 with TRBJ2-5; possible D gene TRBD1, 6 bases. The V end was cut by 5 bases, the J end by 5 bases, with 10 bases between. There are 12 residues in the CDR3. Germline CDR1 is SGHRS and CDR2 is YFSETQ. This CDR3 reads CASRDRRETQYF. In DNA, the CDR3 is TGCGCCAGCAGAGACAGGAGGGAGACCCAGTACTTC.

This clone has only one observation. The rearrangement uses TRBV7-9 and TRBJ1-1, with no clear D. V lost 5 bases, J lost 1 base, and 2 bases lay in between. In germline, CDR1 is SEHNR, CDR2 FQNEAQ (reference sequence). The CDR3 length is 11 residues. DNA for the CDR3: TGTGCCAGCAGCGGGAACACTGAAGCTTTCTTT. Translating it yields CASSGNTEAFF.